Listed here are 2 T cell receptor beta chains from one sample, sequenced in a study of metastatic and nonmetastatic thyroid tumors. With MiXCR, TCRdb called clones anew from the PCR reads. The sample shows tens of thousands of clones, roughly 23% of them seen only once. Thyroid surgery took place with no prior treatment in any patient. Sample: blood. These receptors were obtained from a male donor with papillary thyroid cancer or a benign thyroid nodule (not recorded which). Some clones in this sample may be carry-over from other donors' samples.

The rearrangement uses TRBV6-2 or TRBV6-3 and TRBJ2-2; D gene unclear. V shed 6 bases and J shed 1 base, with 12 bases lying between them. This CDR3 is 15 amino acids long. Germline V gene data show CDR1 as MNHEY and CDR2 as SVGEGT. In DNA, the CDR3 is TGTGCCAGCAGCCAGGTCTCGGAGAACACCGGGGAGCTGTTTTTT. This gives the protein CASSQVSENTGELFF.

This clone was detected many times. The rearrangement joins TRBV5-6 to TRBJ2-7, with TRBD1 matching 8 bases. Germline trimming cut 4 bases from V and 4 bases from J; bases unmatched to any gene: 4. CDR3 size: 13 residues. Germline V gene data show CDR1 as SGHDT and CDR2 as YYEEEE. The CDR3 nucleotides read TGTGCCAGCAGCCCAGGGGACAGGTACGAGCAGTACTTC. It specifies CASSPGDRYEQYF.